Shown below are 30 T cell receptor beta chains from a single sample sequenced in a study of blood T cells in healthy people across ages. Through a sample-barcoded 5' primer and a J-beta primer mix, a second PCR was run for about 6 to 11 cycles. One entry per CDR3 protein, called by TCRdb with MiXCR from the 5' RACE reads. The sample yields 1.5 million to 1.8 million distinct CDR3 sequences, roughly 43% seen once. The specimen was blood. These receptors all stem from a woman aged 18-29 years in good health.

This clonotype was seen only once. V and J are TRBV6-2 or TRBV6-3 and TRBJ2-3, with D perhaps TRBD1 (5 bases). The CDR3 totals 14 residues. V shed 1 base and J shed 4 bases, with 9 bases lying between them. The germline V gene encodes CDR1 MNHEY and CDR2 SVGEGT. CDR3 in DNA: TGTGCCAGCAGTTACTTTACAGGCGCAGATACGCAGTATTTT. Amino acids: CASSYFTGADTQYF.

This sequence joins TRBV10-3 and TRBJ2-5; no reliable D call. V lost 4 bases, J lost 3 bases, and 9 bases lay in between. Germline V gene sequence: CDR1 ENHRY, CDR2 SYGVKD. The CDR3 is 13 amino acids. The CDR3 sequence is CAISVDWKETQYF. CDR3 sequence (DNA): TGTGCCATCAGTGTTGACTGGAAAGAGACCCAGTACTTC.

This clonotype was picked up a small number of times. The chain carries TRBV10-3 and TRBJ1-6; TRBD1 aligns across 8 bases. Germline CDR1 is ENHRY and CDR2 is SYGVKD. The CDR3 is made up of 14 amino acids. V dropped 11 bases and J dropped 9; count of bases not matched to a gene: 12. Here the CDR3 DNA reads TGTGCCGTCGGGACAGGTACTCTGGGTTCACCCCTCCACTTT. Encoded protein: CAVGTGTLGSPLHF.

The chain is built from TRBV4-1 and TRBJ1-6, with D unresolved. Trimming removed 0 bases from V and 6 bases from J, with 15 bases in between. The CDR3 length is 17 residues. Germline lookup yields CDR1 MGHRA and CDR2 YSYEKL. The chain's CDR3 is CASSQDGPPLFNSPLHF. CDR3 coding DNA: TGCGCCAGCAGCCAAGATGGGCCCCCACTGTTTAATTCACCCCTCCACTTT.

There are a few counts of this clonotype. The V and J genes are TRBV20-1 and TRBJ1-5; D gene unclear. V was cut by 0 bases and J by 0 bases, with 9 bases left in between. Germline-derived CDR1 and CDR2 are DFQATT and SNEGSKA (reference sequence). This CDR3 has 15 residues. Here the CDR3 DNA reads TGCAGTGCTAGAGATAACATCGATAGCAATCAGCCCCAGCATTTT. Translating it yields CSARDNIDSNQPQHF.

This clonotype was observed a few times. V is TRBV20-1 and J is TRBJ1-4; D is ambiguous. The CDR3 consists of 15 residues. Germline assignment: CDR1 DFQATT and CDR2 SNEGSKA (reference sequence). V was shortened by 5 bases and J by 0 bases, with 13 bases between the two germline ends. CDR3 residues: CSASNPHATNEKLFF. In nucleotides, the CDR3 is TGCAGTGCTTCGAATCCCCATGCAACTAATGAAAAACTGTTTTTT.

This clonotype was seen a few times. The chain uses TRBV20-1 and TRBJ2-1; a weak D match, TRBD2 (6 bases). This CDR3 region has 12 residues. Germline values: CDR1 DFQATT, CDR2 SNEGSKA (reference sequence). V was trimmed by 3 bases and J by 7 bases, leaving 10 bases between them. CDR3 nucleotide sequence: TGCAGTGCTAGTCCGGGAGTGAATGAGCAGTTCTTC. Amino acid sequence: CSASPGVNEQFF.

This clonotype was seen a handful of times. The chain employs TRBV11-2 and TRBJ2-7; 10 positions agree with TRBD2. CDR3 length: 16 amino acids. J was trimmed by 0 bases and V by 4 bases; bases with no gene match: 6. Germline CDR1 SGHAT, CDR2 FQNNGV. The CDR3 reads CASSSRTSGFSYEQYF. In DNA form, the CDR3 reads TGTGCCAGCAGCTCAAGGACTAGCGGCTTCTCCTACGAGCAGTACTTC.

The rearrangement joins TRBV7-8 to TRBJ1-1, with D possibly matching TRBD1 (5 bases). V lost 6 bases, J lost 3 bases, and 17 bases lay in between. CDR1 is SGHVS, CDR2 FQNEAQ, per germline. The CDR3 runs to 15 residues. The CDR3 sequence: CASSLLGGGDTEAFF. The CDR3 region has the DNA TGTGCCAGCAGTTTATTGGGGGGAGGGGACACTGAAGCTTTCTTT.

This clonotype was detected only a few times. The chain is built from TRBV6-5 and TRBJ1-3, with D perhaps TRBD1 (6 bases). This CDR3 has 13 residues. Germline CDR1 and CDR2: MNHEY and SVGAGI. Trimming pared 6 bases from V and 0 bases from J, leaving 6 bases between. The CDR3 loop reads CASRTGSGNTIYF. The CDR3, as DNA: TGTGCCAGCAGGACAGGCTCTGGAAACACCATATATTTT.

V and J are TRBV6-1 and TRBJ1-3; D gene ambiguous. V was clipped by 2 bases and J by 4 bases, with 6 bases between them. The CDR3 length is 13 residues. Germline V CDR1 and CDR2: MNHNS, SASEGT. The chain's CDR3 is CASSEMLGNTIYF. CDR3 DNA: TGTGCCAGCAGTGAAATGCTCGGAAACACCATATATTTT.

This clonotype showed up just a few times. The chain recombines TRBV27 with TRBJ2-1; 7 bases align to TRBD2. The CDR3 has 14 amino acids. With V trimmed by 6 bases and J by 3 bases, 5 bases remained unmatched. Per the germline V gene, CDR1 is MNHEY and CDR2 is SMNVEV (reference sequence). The chain's CDR3 is CASRLSGDYNEQFF. The CDR3 bases are TGTGCCAGCAGGCTAAGCGGGGACTACAATGAGCAGTTCTTC.

The genes are TRBV20-1 and TRBJ2-3, with 7 bases lining up with TRBD2. This CDR3 contains 14 residues. The germline gives CDR1 DFQATT, CDR2 SNEGSKA (reference sequence). V trimming: 3 bases; J trimming: 0 bases; junction bases outside the gene matches: 3. The CDR3 region has the DNA TGCAGTGCTAGGGGGGGGAAAAGCACAGATACGCAGTATTTT. This encodes CSARGGKSTDTQYF.

This clonotype was counted a few times. A clone one base away is much larger, so this may be a read error. CDR3 DNA: TGCGCCTGCAGCCAAGCCGGGACAGCGTACTATGGCTACACCTTC. Protein: CACSQAGTAYYGYTF. V and J are TRBV4-1 and TRBJ1-2; 7 positions agree with TRBD1. The CDR3 is made up of 15 amino acids. CDR1 and CDR2 from the germline V gene are MGHRA and YSYEKL.

The CDR3 spells CASSLRTESSGNTIYF. The CDR3 nucleotides are TGTGCCAGCAGCTTAAGGACAGAGAGCTCTGGAAACACCATATATTTT. The chain combines TRBV7-9 with TRBJ1-3, with D maybe TRBD1 (6 bases). From germline, CDR1 is SEHNR and CDR2 FQNEAQ (reference sequence). The CDR3 runs to 16 residues. V was clipped by 2 bases and J by 0 bases, with 11 bases between them.

The chain is built from TRBV4-1 and TRBJ2-7; D is unclear. V lost 3 bases to trimming and J lost 9 bases, with 9 bases between them. The CDR3 runs to 11 residues. In germline, CDR1 is MGHRA, CDR2 YSYEKL. The CDR3 DNA follows: TGCGCCAGCAGCCAGGGTCAACGGCAGTACTTC. Translation gives CASSQGQRQYF.

A few counts support this clonotype. Here the CDR3 DNA reads TGCAGCGTTGAAGATCTCCTAACTAGCGGGAGGGTTCACTACAATGAGCAGTTCTTC. Translation gives CSVEDLLTSGRVHYNEQFF. This chain uses TRBV29-1 with TRBJ2-1, with 13 bases identical to TRBD2. The CDR3 is made up of 19 amino acids. The junction had 11 bases not matched to a gene; V was cut back by 0 bases and J by 3 bases. Looked up from germline, CDR1 is SQVTM and CDR2 is ANQGSEA.

This sequence joins TRBV21-1 and TRBJ2-7. TRBV21-1 is an annotated pseudogene. The CDR3 sequence is 17 residues long. CDR3 region: CASSKVSSAPISYEQYF. CDR3 DNA: TGTGCCAGCAGCAAAGTTTCTTCGGCTCCAATCTCCTACGAGCAGTACTTC.

The V gene is TRBV7-2, the J gene TRBJ2-5; the match to TRBD1 covers 10 bases. The CDR3 extends over 15 amino acids. Germline-derived CDR1 and CDR2 are SGHTA and FQGNSA. Trimming at V came to 5 bases and at J to 11 bases, leaving 14 bases not matched to a gene. This chain's CDR3 is CASSPTGGANNEQYF. CDR3 in DNA: TGTGCCAGCAGCCCGACAGGGGGCGCAAACAATGAGCAGTACTTC.

The rearrangement uses TRBV7-3 and TRBJ1-1; D gene ambiguous. CDR1 and CDR2 from the germline V gene are SGHTA and FQGTGA. The V gene lost 0 bases and the J gene lost 6 bases, with 8 bases spanning the gap. This CDR3 region has 13 residues. CDR3 in DNA: TGTGCCAGCAGCTTAACCCCTCAATCTGAAGCTTTCTTT. Translated: CASSLTPQSEAFF.

The chain joins TRBV20-1 to TRBJ2-3; D not resolved. V shed 6 bases and J shed 1 base, with 14 bases lying between them. CDR1 is DFQATT, CDR2 SNEGSKA, per germline (reference sequence). This CDR3 is built from 14 residues. CDR3 in DNA: TGCAGTGCCACGCCCGTGGACGGCACAGATACGCAGTATTTT. Amino acids: CSATPVDGTDTQYF.

The chain joins TRBV27 to TRBJ2-1; D may be TRBD1 (7 bases). The CDR3 loop spans 12 amino acids. Trimming pared 6 bases from V and 10 bases from J, leaving 13 bases between. Germline CDR1 reads MNHEY; CDR2 reads SMNVEV (reference sequence). CDR3: CASRIGGQEQFF. The CDR3 DNA reads as TGTGCCAGCAGGATCGGGGGACAGGAGCAGTTCTTC.

The chain recombines TRBV5-6 with TRBJ2-1; D call uncertain. Germline-derived CDR1 and CDR2 are SGHDT and YYEEEE. This CDR3 is 14 amino acids long. Trimming pared 0 bases from V and 9 bases from J, leaving 13 bases between. The CDR3 region has the DNA TGTGCCAGCAGCTTGGGAAGAGGCCTGGGTGAGCAGTTCTTC. Its translation is CASSLGRGLGEQFF.

The J gene is TRBJ1-3, the V gene TRBV9; the match to TRBD1 covers 8 bases. V shed 4 bases, J shed 0 bases, and the junction held 3 bases outside the gene matches. The CDR3 spans 15 residues. The V gene's germline CDR1 is SGDLS and CDR2 YYNGEE. The CDR3 spells CASSITGGSGNTIYF. CDR3 sequence (DNA): TGTGCCAGCAGCATAACAGGGGGCTCTGGAAACACCATATATTTT. Based on the CDR3 plus reference TRBV9 and TRBJ1-3, the full variable domain is DSGVTQTPKHLITATGQRVTLRCSPRSGDLSVYWYQQSLDQGLQFLIQYYNGEERAKGNILERFSAQQFPDLHSELNLSSLELGDSALYFCASSITGGSGNTIYFGEGSWLTVV.

This clonotype was found a few times. The chain uses TRBV5-1 and TRBJ2-3; the D call may be TRBD1 or TRBD2 (5 bases each). The CDR3 loop spans 14 amino acids. Germline V lookup: CDR1 SGHRS, CDR2 YFSETQ. Trimming shortened V by 2 bases and J by 5 bases, and 12 bases separated the two germline ends. DNA of the CDR3: TGCGCCAGCAGCTTAACCGGGACCCTAGATACGCAGTATTTT. This codes for CASSLTGTLDTQYF.

The CDR3 nucleotides read TGCAGTGCTAGAGCTTCGGTTTCCTACGAGCAGTACTTC. Translation gives CSARASVSYEQYF. The chain is built from TRBV20-1 and TRBJ2-7; D is unresolved. Germline V lookup: CDR1 DFQATT, CDR2 SNEGSKA (reference sequence). The CDR3 loop spans 13 amino acids. V was clipped by 1 base and J by 1 base, with 8 bases between them.

The chain carries TRBV6-1 and TRBJ2-1; 14 positions agree with TRBD2. V shed 7 bases and J 8 bases; nucleotides not matched to a gene: 7. The length of the CDR3 is 15 residues. The V gene's germline CDR1 is MNHNS and CDR2 SASEGT. CDR3 residues: CASKRLAGGPDEQFF. As DNA, the CDR3 is TGTGCCAGCAAAAGACTAGCGGGGGGGCCTGATGAGCAGTTCTTC.

This clonotype was recorded a few times. The chain uses TRBV5-1 and TRBJ2-7; D might be TRBD2 (6 bases). Germline loops: CDR1 SGHRS, CDR2 YFSETQ. CDR3 length equals 14 residues. V was clipped by 1 base and J by 2 bases, with 10 bases between them. The CDR3 spells CASSLRGRTYEQYF. The CDR3 DNA reads TGCGCCAGCAGCTTGCGAGGGAGGACCTACGAGCAGTACTTC.

As regards this clonotype: A read error may account for a junction end that differs from germline. The chain couples TRBV5-1 to TRBJ1-2; perhaps TRBD1 as D (6 bases). Germline CDR1 SGHRS, CDR2 YFSETQ. The CDR3 loop spans 14 amino acids. The CDR3 region is CAGSLEDRNYGYTF. For the CDR3, the DNA is TGCGCCGGCAGCTTGGAGGACAGAAACTATGGCTACACCTTC.

This clonotype was seen more than once but under ten times. The chain combines TRBV7-9 with TRBJ2-3; no reliable D call. Trimming shortened V by 5 bases and J by 2 bases, and 14 bases separated the two germline ends. The CDR3 runs 15 residues. CDR1 and CDR2 (germline): SEHNR, FQNEAQ (reference sequence). The CDR3 region has the DNA TGTGCCAGCAGCCCTCCGGTTCCGGACACAGATACGCAGTATTTT. Its protein product is CASSPPVPDTDTQYF.